Below are 32 T cell receptor beta chains sequenced from a single sample in a study of blood T cell repertoires in COVID-19. Only in-frame clones appear in the TCRdb table, and some are missing; sequencing was by immunoSEQ multiplex PCR. The profile covers approximately 150,000 clones, with approximately 81% appearing a single time and 1.1% taken by the ten largest. Sequencing used peripheral blood. These receptors came from a man in his forties with acute or convalescent COVID-19.

The chain combines TRBV4-1 with TRBJ1-2; TRBD1 aligns across 9 bases. The CDR3 spans 17 residues. V was pared by 4 bases and J by 6 bases, with 15 bases of the junction left unmatched. CDR1 is MGHRA and CDR2 is YSYEKL in the germline V gene. In nucleotides, the CDR3 is TGCGCCAGCAGCCCCGGGACAGGGCTGATACAGAACCATGGCTACACCTTC. Protein sequence: CASSPGTGLIQNHGYTF.

This clone was recorded only once. This chain joins TRBV12-3 or TRBV12-4 and TRBJ2-3, with D tentatively TRBD1 (6 bases). This CDR3 spans 12 amino acids. The V end lost 3 bases, the J end lost 8 bases, and 9 bases lay between the germline ends. The CDR3 DNA reads as TGTGCCAGCAGTTTTGGGGACACTACGCAGTATTTT. Its translation is CASSFGDTTQYF.

The V call is TRBV2, the J call TRBJ1-5; 7 nucleotides agree with TRBD1. Germline V gene data show CDR1 as SNHLY and CDR2 as FYNNEI. Trimming at V came to 6 bases and at J to 6 bases, leaving 5 bases not matched to a gene. The CDR3 extends over 13 amino acids. CDR3 sequence (DNA): TGTGCCAGCAGCGGACAGGTTGGTCAGCCCCAGCATTTT. Encoded protein: CASSGQVGQPQHF.

The chain joins TRBV2 to TRBJ2-3; 15 bases are a match to TRBD2. The CDR3 is 16 amino acids. The V gene end was trimmed by 5 bases and the J gene end by 3 bases; junction bases not matched to a gene: 3. Germline V CDR1 and CDR2: SNHLY, FYNNEI. In DNA form, the CDR3 reads TGTGCCAGCAGTAGGACTAGCGGGGGGGTAACAGATACGCAGTATTTT. Translated: CASSRTSGGVTDTQYF.

The chain joins TRBV6-1 to TRBJ2-3; 11 bases align to TRBD1. J gave up 2 bases and V 4 bases, and 8 bases lay outside the gene matches. This CDR3 has 17 amino acids. The germline V gene has CDR1 MNHNS and CDR2 SASEGT. CDR3 nucleotides: TGTGCCAGCAGTGGCCGGGGGACAGGGGGTCCCACAGATACGCAGTATTTT. It is translated as CASSGRGTGGPTDTQYF.

This clone came up a few times. The chain combines TRBV2 with TRBJ2-3; 8 bases line up with TRBD1. Germline V CDR1 and CDR2: SNHLY, FYNNEI. The CDR3 has 15 amino acids. The V gene end was trimmed by 6 bases and the J gene end by 5 bases; junction bases not matched to a gene: 10. CDR3 sequence (DNA): TGTGCCAGCAGGGCCGGGACAGGTATACTAGATACGCAGTATTTT. It specifies CASRAGTGILDTQYF. Looking up the rest from reference TRBV2 and TRBJ2-3 gives the full variable domain: EPEVTQTPSHQVTQMGQEVILRCVPISNHLYFYWYRQILGQKVEFLVSFYNNEISEKSEIFDDQFSVERPDGSNFTLKIRSTKLEDSAMYFCASRAGTGILDTQYFGPGTRLTVL.

J is TRBJ2-7 and V is TRBV19; TRBD2 matches at 10 bases. There are 14 residues in the CDR3. The ends lost 5 bases at V and 7 bases at J; junction bases unmatched: 8. Germline V gives CDR1 LNHDA, CDR2 SQIVND (reference sequence). CDR3 DNA sequence: TGTGCCAGTAGTGTATCTAGCGGGGGTCGAGAGCAGTACTTC. Translated, it gives CASSVSSGGREQYF.

Turning to this clone: The sample carries other DNA sequences with the same CDR3. The chain has TRBV19 and TRBJ1-5; D is unclear. Trimming pared 2 bases from V and 4 bases from J, leaving 9 bases between. Germline V lookup: CDR1 LNHDA, CDR2 SQIVND (reference sequence). The CDR3 length is 14 residues. In DNA form, the CDR3 reads TGTGCCAGTAGTATACTATCATCTAATCAGCCCCAGCATTTT. Its protein is CASSILSSNQPQHF. The complete variable domain, with remaining parts taken from reference TRBV19 and TRBJ1-5, reads DGGITQSPKYLFRKEGQNVTLSCEQNLNHDAMYWYRQDPGQGLRLIYYSQIVNDFQKGDIAEGYSVSREKKESFPLTVTSAQKNPTAFYLCASSILSSNQPQHFGDGTRLSIL.

This chain uses TRBV27 with TRBJ1-2, with D hard to call. The CDR3 has 14 residues. Germline values: CDR1 MNHEY, CDR2 SMNVEV (reference sequence). Trimming removed 6 bases at V and 2 bases at J, with 13 bases between. CDR3 residues: CASRTLGSNYGYTF. In DNA, the CDR3 is TGTGCCAGCAGAACGCTTGGGAGCAACTATGGCTACACCTTC.

This rearrangement joins TRBV6-5 to TRBJ1-1; D is unresolved. The ends were cut back, 5 bases at V and 4 bases at J, with 11 bases in the middle. CDR3 length: 13 amino acids. CDR1 and CDR2 (germline): MNHEY, SVGAGI. Here the CDR3 reads CASSTNNPTEAFF. The CDR3, as DNA: TGTGCCAGCAGTACGAACAACCCCACTGAAGCTTTCTTT.

Remarks on this clone: The same CDR3 can be traced to other DNA sequences in this sample. The chain carries TRBV28 and TRBJ1-6; D unresolved. The CDR3 sequence is 12 residues long. With 5 bases removed from V and 4 bases from J, the gap between germline ends came to 3 bases. CDR1 and CDR2 from the germline V gene are MDHEN and SYDVKM. CDR3 DNA sequence: TGTGCCAGCAGTCTATATAATTCACCCCTCCACTTT. Its protein product is CASSLYNSPLHF. The full variable domain, completed using reference TRBV28 and TRBJ1-6, is DVKVTQSSRYLVKRTGEKVFLECVQDMDHENMFWYRQDPGLGLRLIYFSYDVKMKEKGDIPEGYSVSREKKERFSLILESASTNQTSMYLCASSLYNSPLHFGNGTRLTVT.

The chain couples TRBV2 to TRBJ2-1; tentatively, D is TRBD2 (5 bases). This CDR3 has 12 residues. Germline V lookup: CDR1 SNHLY, CDR2 FYNNEI. V dropped 10 bases and J dropped 6 bases, with 13 bases sitting between them. For the CDR3, the DNA is TGTGCCACCAACAAAGGGAGCAATGAGCAGTTCTTC. It yields the protein CATNKGSNEQFF.

The chain links TRBV5-1 to TRBJ2-1; D ambiguous. The CDR3 is 11 amino acids. V was pared by 0 bases and J by 9 bases, with 4 bases between. Germline CDR1 and CDR2: SGHRS and YFSETQ. CDR3: CASSLGGEQFF. In DNA, the CDR3 is TGCGCCAGCAGCTTGGGCGGTGAGCAGTTCTTC.

This chain connects TRBV12-3 or TRBV12-4 to TRBJ1-1; no definite D call. This CDR3 comprises 12 residues. Trimming took off 1 base at V and 5 bases at J, with 5 bases between the two ends. The CDR3 sequence is CASSLDRTEAFF. For the CDR3, the DNA is TGTGCCAGCAGTTTAGACAGAACTGAAGCTTTCTTT.

The V call is TRBV5-4, the J call TRBJ2-3; D is possibly TRBD2 (6 bases). The germline CDR1 and CDR2 sequences are SGHNT and YYREEE (reference sequence). V gave up 0 bases and J gave up 3 bases, with 11 bases separating them. This CDR3 region has 15 residues. The CDR3 loop is CASSLVSLATDTQYF. DNA of the CDR3: TGTGCCAGCAGCTTGGTGTCGCTAGCGACAGATACGCAGTATTTT.

The chain is built from TRBV2 and TRBJ1-5; 7 bases agree with TRBD1. Germline CDR1 reads SNHLY; CDR2 reads FYNNEI. V shed 4 bases, J shed 4 bases, and the junction held 1 base outside the gene matches. This CDR3 has 13 amino acids. CDR3 DNA: TGTGCCAGCAGTGTGGACAGGAATCAGCCCCAGCATTTT. Translation gives CASSVDRNQPQHF.

The chain is built from TRBV3-1 (or the pseudogene TRBV3-2) and TRBJ1-1; D may be TRBD1 (5 bases). Germline lookup yields CDR1 LGHDT and CDR2 YNNKEL (reference sequence). This CDR3 spans 17 amino acids. Between the trimmed V and J ends, which lost 4 bases and 0 bases, there was a span of 18 bases. CDR3 protein: CASSPPRGGPLNTEAFF. In DNA, the CDR3 is TGTGCCAGCAGCCCCCCGCGCGGGGGACCGCTGAACACTGAAGCTTTCTTT.

The chain is built from TRBV5-4 and TRBJ1-1, with D perhaps matching TRBD1 (6 bases). CDR3 size: 15 residues. Trimming stripped 5 bases from V and 4 bases from J, with 18 bases between. CDR1 and CDR2 (germline): SGHNT, YYREEE (reference sequence). CDR3 sequence (DNA): TGTGCCAGCAGTCGTGCCTTACAGGGAAGCACTGAAGCTTTCTTT. It specifies CASSRALQGSTEAFF.

This clone has a single count. The chain uses TRBV7-2 and TRBJ1-1, with D hard to call. Per germline, CDR1 SGHTA and CDR2 FQGNSA. Trimming took 5 bases from V and 1 from J, leaving 17 bases between them. This CDR3 comprises 16 residues. The CDR3 protein is CASSPYPGNGNTEAFF. The CDR3 coding sequence is TGTGCCAGCAGCCCCTATCCCGGGAATGGGAACACTGAAGCTTTCTTT.

This clone was detected only once. CDR3 DNA: TGTGCCGGAGACTCTGGAAACACCATATATTTT. Translating gives CAGDSGNTIYF. The J gene is TRBJ1-3, the V gene TRBV30; the D is unclear. The CDR3 is 11 amino acids. Germline CDR1 and CDR2: GTSNPN and SVGIG (reference sequence). Trimming shortened V by 8 bases and J by 0 bases, and 5 bases separated the two germline ends. The whole variable domain, filled in from reference TRBV30 and TRBJ1-3, reads SQTIHQWPATLVQPVGSPLSLECTVEGTSNPNLYWYRQAAGRGLQLLFYSVGIGQISSEVPQNLSASRPQDRQFILSSKKLLLSDSGFYLCAGDSGNTIYFGEGSWLTVV.

The V call is TRBV5-5, the J call TRBJ1-5; the D gene is possibly TRBD1 (5 bases). The CDR3 consists of 14 residues. Germline V lookup: CDR1 SGHKS, CDR2 YYEKEE (reference sequence). V was cut by 3 bases and J by 0 bases, with 7 bases left in between. For the CDR3, the DNA is TGTGCCAGCAGCTCGCAGGGTAGCAATCAGCCCCAGCATTTT. Translated: CASSSQGSNQPQHF. The whole variable domain, filled in from reference TRBV5-5 and TRBJ1-5, reads DAGVTQSPTHLIKTRGQQVTLRCSPISGHKSVSWYQQVLGQGPQFIFQYYEKEERGRGNFPDRFSARQFPNYSSELNVNALLLGDSALYLCASSSQGSNQPQHFGDGTRLSIL.

The chain employs TRBV11-2 and TRBJ2-1, with no clear D. Trimming removed 1 base from V and 5 bases from J, with 6 bases in between. There are 13 residues in the CDR3. CDR1 is SGHAT, CDR2 FQNNGV, per germline. The CDR3 DNA sequence: TGTGCCAGCAGCTTAGGGAGAGACAATGAGCAGTTCTTC. Translating gives CASSLGRDNEQFF.

This chain links TRBV18 with TRBJ1-5; D is ambiguous. Germline V CDR1 and CDR2: KGHSH, LQKENI. V was clipped by 4 bases and J by 9 bases, with 10 bases between them. This CDR3 is 12 amino acids long. The CDR3 region has the DNA TGTGCCAGCTCACTAGAGACGGGGCCCCAGCATTTT. Encoded protein: CASSLETGPQHF.

The chain joins TRBV30 to TRBJ2-7, with D perhaps matching TRBD2 (6 bases). Trimming stripped 0 bases from V and 0 bases from J, with 12 bases between. Germline values: CDR1 GTSNPN, CDR2 SVGIG (reference sequence). This CDR3 comprises 15 residues. For the CDR3, the DNA is TGTGCCTGGAGTGTAGGCCCCGGGAGCTCCTACGAGCAGTACTTC. Translated, it gives CAWSVGPGSSYEQYF.

CDR3 sequence (DNA): TGTGCCAGCAGTGACAGGGGAGGGGTTTCGCAGCCCCAGCATTTT. This encodes CASSDRGGVSQPQHF. The chain carries TRBV28 and TRBJ1-5, with 8 bases identical to TRBD1. Trimming took 5 bases from V and 7 from J; bases not matched to a gene: 10. Germline-derived CDR1 and CDR2 are MDHEN and SYDVKM. There are 15 residues in the CDR3.

The chain combines TRBV6-1 with TRBJ1-2, with 7 bases matching TRBD1. With V trimmed by 10 bases and J by 2 bases, 4 bases remained unmatched. Germline CDR1 is MNHNS and CDR2 is SASEGT. This CDR3 is 12 amino acids long. CDR3 in amino acids: CATTGVNYGYTF. The CDR3 DNA sequence: TGTGCCACTACAGGGGTAAACTATGGCTACACCTTC.

The chain employs TRBV2 and TRBJ1-3, with D possibly matching TRBD1 (6 bases). This CDR3 is 15 amino acids long. Deletions cut 5 bases from V and 4 bases from J, with 15 bases between. Germline loops: CDR1 SNHLY, CDR2 FYNNEI. CDR3 coding DNA: TGTGCCAGCAGTATTTCAGGGGTCGACGGAAACACCATATATTTT. Protein product: CASSISGVDGNTIYF.

This rearrangement joins TRBV6-5 to TRBJ1-1; D not resolved. The CDR3 sequence is 13 residues long. CDR1 and CDR2 (germline): MNHEY, SVGAGI. Trimming took off 10 bases at V and 1 base at J, with 13 bases between the two ends. CDR3 loop: CATSGPTNTEAFF. In DNA form, the CDR3 reads TGTGCCACCTCTGGGCCCACGAACACTGAAGCTTTCTTT.

This sequence joins TRBV7-3 and TRBJ2-1, with 8 nucleotides matching TRBD2. The CDR3 has 16 residues. The germline gives CDR1 SGHTA, CDR2 FQGTGA. V shed 4 bases and J 0 bases; nucleotides not matched to a gene: 5. CDR3 sequence: CASSSNGGASYNEQFF. The CDR3 DNA is TGTGCCAGCAGCTCCAACGGGGGGGCCTCCTACAATGAGCAGTTCTTC.

This chain uses TRBV29-1 with TRBJ1-1; 7 bases are a match to TRBD1. The CDR3 totals 13 residues. Trimming cost V 1 base and J 6 bases; bases outside gene matches: 5. Germline CDR1 SQVTM, CDR2 ANQGSEA. The CDR3 DNA sequence: TGCAGCGTTGAAGGCAGGGGGAGGTCTGAAGCTTTCTTT. Amino acid sequence: CSVEGRGRSEAFF.

This clone was recorded once. The J gene is TRBJ2-1, the V gene TRBV18, with D perhaps matching TRBD1 (5 bases). This CDR3 is built from 14 residues. CDR1 KGHSH and CDR2 LQKENI come from the germline V gene. V lost 5 bases and J 2 bases, leaving 10 bases between the germline ends. CDR3 in DNA: TGTGCCAGCTCAGACAGAGGTGCCTACAATGAGCAGTTCTTC. Amino acids: CASSDRGAYNEQFF. Supplemented by reference TRBV18 and TRBJ2-1, the full variable domain reads NAGVMQNPRHLVRRRGQEARLRCSPMKGHSHVYWYRQLPEEGLKFMVYLQKENIIDESGMPKERFSAEFPKEGPSILRIQQVVRGDSAAYFCASSDRGAYNEQFFGPGTRLTVL.

The rearrangement joins TRBV29-1 to TRBJ1-1; a possible D gene is TRBD1 (5 bases). The V gene's germline CDR1 is SQVTM and CDR2 ANQGSEA. This CDR3 spans 15 amino acids. V was shortened by 2 bases and J by 10 bases, with 23 bases between the two germline ends. The CDR3 DNA reads as TGCAGCGTTGAAATGGAGGGTAGCTCAGCTACAGGAGCTTTCTTT. This sequence encodes CSVEMEGSSATGAFF.